This T cell receptor (beta chain) came from a study of blood T cell repertoires in COVID-19. The assay was immunoSEQ multiplex PCR, and TCRdb's table has in-frame clones only and misses some. The sample has 150,000 or so clones, around 82% seen once; the top ten hold approximately 18%. CDR1 is MNHEY, CDR2 SMNVEV, per germline (reference sequence). V gave up 4 bases and J gave up 0 bases, with 9 bases separating them. This CDR3 comprises 14 residues. Those enrolled, adults aged roughly 18 to 89 years, came from some 25 US areas. Which cohort a participant joined came from the clinical history participants gave. What the recovered Cohort 3 donors had was two negative PCRs, clearance, or symptom resolution.

The V gene is TRBV27, the J gene TRBJ1-2; D unclear. The receptor's source is a man in his sixties who had recovered from COVID-19. Sequencing used PBMCs or T cells enriched from blood (not recorded which). CDR3 bases: TGTGCCAGCAGTTCCCTTTCGGCTAACTATGGCTACACCTTC. Translating gives CASSSLSANYGYTF.